The 30 T cell receptor beta chains below were found in one sample sequenced in a study of cytomegalovirus exposure and HLA in healthy donors. PCR involved 60 Vbeta and 13 Jbeta primers. Profiled with immunoSEQ multiplex PCR; TCRdb holds only in-frame clones, not every one. The profile covers tens of thousands of clones, with 45% to 70% appearing a single time and roughly 10% taken by the ten largest. Specimen: PBMCs. The source of these receptors is a human donor in good health.

The rearrangement joins TRBV5-1 to TRBJ1-1; D gene unclear. The CDR3 is 17 amino acids. With 0 bases removed from V and 4 bases from J, the gap between germline ends came to 19 bases. Germline lookup yields CDR1 SGHRS and CDR2 YFSETQ. For the CDR3, the DNA is TGCGCCAGCAGCTTGGCCCTTGGGCTCTCAGATTTCACTGAAGCTTTCTTT. The encoded protein is CASSLALGLSDFTEAFF.

The chain carries TRBV6-1 and TRBJ2-3; D not resolved. Trimming left V 3 bases short and J 5 bases short, with 9 bases between. Germline V lookup: CDR1 MNHNS, CDR2 SASEGT. CDR3 size: 13 residues. CDR3 DNA sequence: TGTGCCAGCAGTGATGGGCGTATAGATACGCAGTATTTT. Its protein is CASSDGRIDTQYF.

This clone showed up just once. The V call is TRBV12-5, the J call TRBJ2-3; D perhaps matches TRBD2 (6 bases). This CDR3 is built from 14 residues. Germline V gene data show CDR1 as LGHNT and CDR2 as FRNRAP. The germline V and J ends were trimmed by 5 bases and 3 bases, with 12 bases remaining between them. The CDR3 loop is CASGQEGSTDTQYF. CDR3 nucleotides: TGTGCTAGTGGTCAGGAGGGGAGTACAGATACGCAGTATTTT.

The chain is built from TRBV5-6 and TRBJ2-7; D gene ambiguous. This CDR3 region has 14 residues. With 4 bases removed from V and 0 bases from J, the gap between germline ends came to 11 bases. Germline V gives CDR1 SGHDT, CDR2 YYEEEE. As DNA, the CDR3 is TGTGCCAGCAGCCCCCAACTGAACTCCTACGAGCAGTACTTC. Amino acids: CASSPQLNSYEQYF.

This clone was observed a few times. The chain has TRBV9 and TRBJ1-2; D unclear. Germline V lookup: CDR1 SGDLS, CDR2 YYNGEE. Trimming took off 0 bases at V and 4 bases at J, with 13 bases between the two ends. This CDR3 region has 15 residues. The CDR3 DNA reads as TGTGCCAGCAGCGTAGTGCCAGGCCGTCTCTATGGCTACACCTTC. It specifies CASSVVPGRLYGYTF.

This clone was detected only a few times. V is TRBV7-9 and J is TRBJ1-2; 7 nucleotides line up with TRBD1. The CDR3 spans 13 residues. J lost 4 bases, V lost 10 bases, and 9 bases had no gene match. The germline V gene encodes CDR1 SEHNR and CDR2 FQNEAQ (reference sequence). The CDR3, as DNA: TGTGCCACCCCCAGGACAGGCTTCTATGGCTACACCTTC. Translation gives CATPRTGFYGYTF.

The genes are TRBV28 and TRBJ1-2; 9 bases line up with TRBD1. V dropped 4 bases and J dropped 7; count of bases not matched to a gene: 10. The CDR3 length is 15 residues. Germline CDR1 MDHEN, CDR2 SYDVKM. The CDR3 DNA reads TGTGCCAGCAGTTCGGGACAGGGACCCCTCTTTGGCTACACCTTC. Its translation is CASSSGQGPLFGYTF.

The rearrangement uses TRBV7-9 and TRBJ2-5; 12 positions agree with TRBD2. The J call may not be correct, given that the DNA end is closer to TRBJ2-7. This CDR3 spans 15 amino acids. Germline V CDR1 and CDR2: SEHNR, FQNEAQ (reference sequence). The chain's CDR3 is CASSPTSGGLHEQYF. Here the CDR3 DNA reads TGTGCCAGCAGTCCCACTAGCGGGGGGCTCCACGAGCAGTACTTC.

This sequence joins TRBV7-3 and TRBJ2-2; 7 positions agree with TRBD1. Germline loops: CDR1 SGHTA, CDR2 FQGTGA. The CDR3 has 15 residues. V was pared by 5 bases and J by 5 bases, with 8 bases of the junction left unmatched. The CDR3 loop reads CASSRDSVGTGELFF. CDR3 DNA sequence: TGTGCCAGCAGCCGGGACAGTGTAGGAACCGGGGAGCTGTTTTTT.

V and J are TRBV7-9 and TRBJ2-5, with TRBD2 matching over 7 bases. The length of the CDR3 is 13 residues. CDR1 and CDR2 (germline): SEHNR, FQNEAQ (reference sequence). The trim removed 4 bases at V and 4 bases at J, leaving 3 bases unmatched. The CDR3 loop reads CASSSREGETQYF. CDR3 nucleotide sequence: TGTGCCAGCAGCTCCAGGGAGGGAGAGACCCAGTACTTC. The whole variable domain, remainder taken from reference TRBV7-9 and TRBJ2-5, is DTGVSQNPRHKITKRGQNVTFRCDPISEHNRLYWYRQTLGQGPEFLTYFQNEAQLEKSRLLSDRFSAERPKGSFSTLEIQRTEQGDSAMYLCASSSREGETQYFGPGTRLLVL.

This chain uses TRBV25-1 with TRBJ1-3; D not certain. The CDR3 is made up of 13 amino acids. Looked up from germline, CDR1 is MGHDK and CDR2 is SYGVNS. V was shortened by 5 bases and J by 4 bases, with 9 bases between the two germline ends. The CDR3 protein is CASSYGYGNTIYF. CDR3 sequence (DNA): TGTGCCAGCAGTTACGGGTACGGAAACACCATATATTTT.

This chain connects TRBV5-4 to TRBJ2-1, with 10 bases identical to TRBD2. The CDR3 has 16 residues. After removal of 4 bases from V and 0 bases from J, the junction contained 4 bases not matched to a gene. Germline loops: CDR1 SGHNT, CDR2 YYREEE (reference sequence). This CDR3 is CASSVGLADSYNEQFF. CDR3 bases: TGTGCCAGCAGCGTCGGACTAGCGGACTCCTACAATGAGCAGTTCTTC.

V and J are TRBV5-1 and TRBJ1-3; D unclear. Germline CDR1 SGHRS, CDR2 YFSETQ. The V end lost 4 bases, the J end lost 0 bases, and 8 bases lay between the germline ends. This CDR3 is built from 14 residues. CDR3 DNA: TGCGCCAGCAGCACGGGGAGCTCTGGAAACACCATATATTTT. Its translation is CASSTGSSGNTIYF. Supplemented by reference TRBV5-1 and TRBJ1-3, the full variable domain reads KAGVTQTPRYLIKTRGQQVTLSCSPISGHRSVSWYQQTPGQGLQFLFEYFSETQRNKGNFPGRFSGRQFSNSRSEMNVSTLELGDSALYLCASSTGSSGNTIYFGEGSWLTVV.

V gene TRBV7-9 combines with J gene TRBJ2-7, with 8 nucleotides matching TRBD2. The CDR3 loop spans 14 amino acids. Unmatched junction bases numbered 8, after V lost 6 bases and J lost 4 bases. Per germline, CDR1 SEHNR and CDR2 FQNEAQ (reference sequence). CDR3 nucleotide sequence: TGTGCCAGCAGGAGGGACGGGGGGGGGTACGAGCAGTACTTC. Its protein product is CASRRDGGGYEQYF.

A few counts support this clone. The gene calls are TRBV5-1 and TRBJ1-1; D call uncertain. Germline V gives CDR1 SGHRS, CDR2 YFSETQ. There are 16 residues in the CDR3. Trimming removed 0 bases from V and 0 bases from J, with 12 bases in between. CDR3 bases: TGCGCCAGCAGCTTGGGATCGGCGGCCTTGAACACTGAAGCTTTCTTT. Translating gives CASSLGSAALNTEAFF.

The chain uses TRBV4-3 and TRBJ2-1, with D perhaps matching TRBD2 (6 bases). The CDR3 totals 19 residues. Germline lookup yields CDR1 LGHNA and CDR2 YSLEER. The V and J ends lost 0 bases and 5 bases respectively, with 23 bases between them. Here the CDR3 reads CASSQDRGRGRAGNNEQFF. CDR3 sequence (DNA): TGCGCCAGCAGCCAAGATAGGGGAAGGGGCAGGGCGGGGAACAATGAGCAGTTCTTC.

The chain recombines TRBV4-3 with TRBJ2-7; 7 bases are a match to TRBD1. After removal of 0 bases from V and 2 bases from J, the junction contained 7 bases not matched to a gene. Per germline, CDR1 LGHNA and CDR2 YSLEER. The CDR3 totals 16 residues. This chain's CDR3 is CASSQDVRGSPYEQYF. CDR3 sequence (DNA): TGCGCCAGCAGCCAAGATGTCAGGGGGAGTCCCTACGAGCAGTACTTC.

V and J are TRBV4-3 and TRBJ1-2, with D unclear. V lost 1 base and J 4 bases, leaving 7 bases between the germline ends. The V gene's germline CDR1 is LGHNA and CDR2 YSLEER. CDR3 length equals 13 residues. The CDR3 DNA follows: TGCGCCAGCAGCCAAGCTCCCTCCTATGGCTACACCTTC. It encodes CASSQAPSYGYTF.

A single count supports this clone. This chain connects TRBV6-5 to TRBJ1-5; D not resolved. V lost 6 bases and J 0 bases, leaving 12 bases between the germline ends. This CDR3 is built from 15 residues. Germline V gene lookup returns CDR1 MNHEY and CDR2 SVGAGI. This CDR3 is CASSERPTSNQPQHF. In nucleotides, the CDR3 is TGTGCCAGCAGCGAGCGGCCGACTAGCAATCAGCCCCAGCATTTT.

This clone has only a few counts. The chain uses TRBV19 and TRBJ1-3; TRBD1 aligns across 8 bases. Germline loops: CDR1 LNHDA, CDR2 SQIVND (reference sequence). V shed 7 bases, J shed 2 bases, and the junction held 7 bases outside the gene matches. The CDR3 is 15 residues long. CDR3 bases: TGTGCCAGTAATATCGGACAGGGTGCTGGAAACACCATATATTTT. Residues: CASNIGQGAGNTIYF.

This clone was counted once. The chain links TRBV5-1 to TRBJ1-2; 7 positions agree with TRBD1. Trimming cost V 4 bases and J 2 bases; bases outside gene matches: 5. Germline values: CDR1 SGHRS, CDR2 YFSETQ. The CDR3 has 14 residues. The CDR3 is CASSGSTGNYGYTF. The CDR3 nucleotides are TGCGCCAGCAGCGGATCGACAGGGAACTATGGCTACACCTTC.

This rearrangement joins TRBV7-8 to TRBJ2-1, with 10 bases that match TRBD2. V lost 4 bases to trimming and J lost 0 bases; unmatched junction nucleotides: 3. CDR3 length: 16 amino acids. Germline loops: CDR1 SGHVS, CDR2 FQNEAQ. The CDR3 here is CASSSSGGFSYNEQFF. In DNA form, the CDR3 reads TGTGCCAGCAGCTCTAGCGGGGGATTCTCCTACAATGAGCAGTTCTTC.

Only a few counts were recorded for this clone. This chain uses TRBV28 with TRBJ2-7, with 7 nucleotides matching TRBD2. The trim removed 3 bases at V and 6 bases at J, leaving 8 bases unmatched. Germline CDR1 and CDR2: MDHEN and SYDVKM. This CDR3 contains 14 residues. The CDR3 nucleotides are TGTGCCAGCAGTTTGTGGACTAGGGACGGCGAGCAGTACTTC. Amino acids: CASSLWTRDGEQYF.

This clone was picked up a small number of times. The chain couples TRBV19 to TRBJ1-1; D gene uncertain. The CDR3 runs 14 residues. Germline V gives CDR1 LNHDA, CDR2 SQIVND (reference sequence). V shed 4 bases and J shed 1 base, with 10 bases lying between them. The CDR3 region has the DNA TGTGCCAGTAGTACTGAACTCCGGAACACTGAAGCTTTCTTT. This sequence encodes CASSTELRNTEAFF.

The V gene is TRBV9, the J gene TRBJ1-2; possible D gene TRBD1, 6 bases. Germline CDR1 reads SGDLS; CDR2 reads YYNGEE. Trimming took 6 bases from V and 7 from J, leaving 19 bases between them. This CDR3 has 14 residues. This chain's CDR3 is CASTRGGQGSGYTF. For the CDR3, the DNA is TGTGCCAGCACCCGGGGGGGGCAGGGCTCTGGCTACACCTTC.

This sequence joins TRBV5-1 and TRBJ2-7; D is ambiguous. With 3 bases removed from V and 5 bases from J, the gap between germline ends came to 12 bases. Germline loops: CDR1 SGHRS, CDR2 YFSETQ. The CDR3 is 13 residues long. The CDR3 sequence is CASSSLVGDEQYF. CDR3 nucleotide sequence: TGCGCCAGCAGCTCTCTAGTGGGTGACGAGCAGTACTTC.

The chain links TRBV29-1 to TRBJ2-2; D not certain. Trimming stripped 5 bases from V and 2 bases from J, with 12 bases between. Germline V gene data show CDR1 as SQVTM and CDR2 as ANQGSEA. The CDR3 extends over 14 amino acids. This chain's CDR3 is CSVRVRPNTGELFF. The CDR3 DNA is TGCAGCGTTCGGGTCAGACCTAACACCGGGGAGCTGTTTTTT.

The V call is TRBV4-1, the J call TRBJ1-4; D is undetermined. Germline-derived CDR1 and CDR2 are MGHRA and YSYEKL. CDR3 length equals 12 residues. V was trimmed by 10 bases and J by 8 bases, leaving 14 bases between them. CDR3 DNA sequence: TGCGCCAACTTTGAGCGTAAAGAAAAACTGTTTTTT. It codes for CANFERKEKLFF.

The V and J genes are TRBV5-6 and TRBJ1-3, with 10 bases matching TRBD1. The V gene end was trimmed by 4 bases and the J gene end by 6 bases; junction bases not matched to a gene: 4. CDR3 length: 14 amino acids. Per the germline V gene, CDR1 is SGHDT and CDR2 is YYEEEE. The CDR3 DNA follows: TGTGCCAGCAGCCGGGACAGGGGTGAAAACACCATATATTTT. As protein: CASSRDRGENTIYF.

This chain connects TRBV6-5 to TRBJ2-7; D is ambiguous. In germline, CDR1 is MNHEY, CDR2 SVGAGI. Trimming shortened V by 6 bases and J by 0 bases, and 15 bases separated the two germline ends. This CDR3 is 15 amino acids long. Here the CDR3 DNA reads TGTGCCAGCAGAGGCGCCGGGTCCGGCTCCTACGAGCAGTACTTC. Its protein product is CASRGAGSGSYEQYF.